These 12 T cell receptor beta chains came from one sample sequenced in a study of Ad26.COV2.S vaccination and SARS-CoV-2 variants. Using immunoSEQ multiplex PCR, the repertoire was profiled, and TCRdb retains in-frame clones only, with some absent. The sample holds 400,000 or so clones; around nine tenths are singletons and the top ten take 3.5%. Treatment here: some 19 received Ad26.COV2.S at low or high dose, single or two shots; roughly five received placebo; per-sample allocation not given. Samples were taken on day 63 after the first vaccine or placebo injection. The source was peripheral blood, collected in a trial of Ad26.COV2.S vaccine versus placebo. These receptor sequences come from a person aged 18 to 59 who received the Ad26.COV2.S COVID-19 vaccine or a placebo.

The CDR3 nucleotides read TGTGCCAGCAGCGTAGATGTGAACACCGGGGAGCTGTTTTTT. Translating it yields CASSVDVNTGELFF. The chain recombines TRBV9 with TRBJ2-2; D remains unclear. Trimming removed 0 bases from V and 1 base from J, with 4 bases in between. The germline V gene encodes CDR1 SGDLS and CDR2 YYNGEE. The CDR3 extends over 14 amino acids.

This chain joins TRBV4-1 and TRBJ2-3; 12 bases map to TRBD2. Germline V gives CDR1 MGHRA, CDR2 YSYEKL. Trimming cost V 2 bases and J 4 bases; bases outside gene matches: 7. The CDR3 has 17 amino acids. The CDR3 DNA reads TGCGCCAGCAGCCAACGGCCTAGCGGGGGGGGGCCAGATACGCAGTATTTT. Residues: CASSQRPSGGGPDTQYF.

This clone was counted a single time. The V call is TRBV2, the J call TRBJ1-1; tentative D call: TRBD1 (5 bases). Germline assignment: CDR1 SNHLY and CDR2 FYNNEI. The CDR3 length is 14 residues. V lost 4 bases and J lost 1, with 10 bases in between. CDR3 region: CASSAGTQNTEAFF. For the CDR3, the DNA is TGTGCCAGCAGTGCCGGGACTCAGAACACTGAAGCTTTCTTT.

This clone was recorded once. The CDR3 DNA is TGCAGTGCTAGTCCGCAGGGTCAAGAGACCCAGTACTTC. Encoded protein: CSASPQGQETQYF. This chain joins TRBV20-1 and TRBJ2-5; TRBD1 might be the D (5 bases). The V end was cut by 3 bases, the J end by 2 bases, with 10 bases between. There are 13 residues in the CDR3. Germline CDR1 and CDR2: DFQATT and SNEGSKA (reference sequence).

The chain links TRBV5-1 to TRBJ2-1; no reliable D call. Germline V lookup: CDR1 SGHRS, CDR2 YFSETQ. The ends were cut back, 1 base at V and 10 bases at J, with 9 bases in the middle. The CDR3 spans 12 residues. CDR3 DNA sequence: TGCGCCAGCAGCTTGTCCGGCCGGGAGCAGTTCTTC. Amino acids: CASSLSGREQFF.

The rearrangement links TRBV7-9 to TRBJ2-4; possibly TRBD1 for D (6 bases). V gave up 5 bases and J gave up 6 bases, with 11 bases separating them. The CDR3 has 13 residues. Per the germline V gene, CDR1 is SEHNR and CDR2 is FQNEAQ (reference sequence). CDR3 coding DNA: TGTGCCAGCAGCCGACAGGAGACAAACATTCAGTACTTC. This gives the protein CASSRQETNIQYF.

V usage is TRBV6-5 and J usage is TRBJ2-5; TRBD2 agrees at 7 bases. Per germline, CDR1 MNHEY and CDR2 SVGAGI. The CDR3 length is 15 residues. V shed 6 bases and J 1 base; nucleotides not matched to a gene: 8. The CDR3 loop reads CASRPSGVVQETQYF. Written as DNA, the CDR3 is TGTGCCAGCAGACCGAGCGGGGTGGTCCAAGAGACCCAGTACTTC.

V usage is TRBV4-1 and J usage is TRBJ1-4, with 7 bases fitting TRBD1. This CDR3 is built from 18 residues. V trimming: 3 bases; J trimming: 1 base; junction bases outside the gene matches: 11. CDR1 MGHRA and CDR2 YSYEKL come from the germline V gene. CDR3 sequence reads: CASSHPRPGQKTNEKLFF. The CDR3 DNA reads TGCGCCAGCAGCCACCCGAGACCGGGACAGAAAACTAATGAAAAACTGTTTTTT.

The rearrangement links TRBV3-1 (or the pseudogene TRBV3-2) to TRBJ2-7; D tentatively reads TRBD1 or TRBD2 (5 bases each). Trimming took off 0 bases at V and 6 bases at J, with 15 bases between the two ends. Germline CDR1 and CDR2: LGHDT and YNNKEL (reference sequence). This CDR3 comprises 15 residues. The DNA of the CDR3 is TGTGCCAGCAGCCAAGAAGGGACGGAACGTGGCGAGCAGTACTTC. Translating it yields CASSQEGTERGEQYF.

This clone was found a few times. The rearrangement uses TRBV19 and TRBJ1-2; the D gene is possibly TRBD1 (6 bases). The germline V gene encodes CDR1 LNHDA and CDR2 SQIVND (reference sequence). There are 14 residues in the CDR3. CDR3 protein: CASVGADFGRGYTF. The CDR3 DNA reads as TGTGCAAGCGTGGGGGCCGACTTTGGTCGTGGCTACACCTTC.

The J gene is TRBJ2-1, the V gene TRBV11-1; D call uncertain. CDR3 length: 13 amino acids. Trimming removed 3 bases at V and 5 bases at J, with 8 bases between. Germline CDR1 SGHAT, CDR2 FQDESV (reference sequence). Here the CDR3 DNA reads TGTGCCAGCAGCTTTGGTTCCAACAATGAGCAGTTCTTC. Its translation is CASSFGSNNEQFF. Complete variable domain (other parts from reference TRBV11-1 and TRBJ2-1): EAEVAQSPRYKITEKSQAVAFWCDPISGHATLYWYRQILGQGPELLVQFQDESVVDDSQLPKDRFSAERLKGVDSTLKIQPAELGDSAMYLCASSFGSNNEQFFGPGTRLTVL.

The chain recombines TRBV15 with TRBJ1-2; the D gene is possibly TRBD1 (5 bases). V was shortened by 1 base and J by 4 bases, with 13 bases between the two germline ends. This CDR3 has 15 residues. The germline gives CDR1 LNHNV, CDR2 YYDKDF (reference sequence). CDR3 nucleotide sequence: TGTGCCACCAGCAGAGCAGGGACCCTGGGCTATGGCTACACCTTC. It is translated as CATSRAGTLGYGYTF.